A single TCR beta chain is shown here with its context. Its antigen remains unknown. Looked up from germline, CDR1 is SGHTA and CDR2 is FQGNSA. The CDR3 has 15 amino acids. Trimming left V 5 bases short and J 2 bases short, with 16 bases between. PCR involved 60 Vbeta and 13 Jbeta primers. TCRdb keeps only in-frame clones here, not all; method: immunoSEQ multiplex PCR. The sample carries about 180,000 clones, 70% to 80% recorded once. The data stem from a study of cytomegalovirus exposure and HLA in healthy donors. Broader study findings: Within a later analysis, the majority of CMV-associated TCR beta chains appeared HLA-restricted.

The sample comprised PBMCs. The V call is TRBV7-2, the J call TRBJ2-7; D possibly corresponds to TRBD2 (5 bases). This TCR came from a woman younger than 45 in good health and CMV-seropositive. CDR3 DNA: TGTGCCAGCAGCGAAGGCAGAGGGCCCGCCTACGAGCAGTACTTC. Its protein product is CASSEGRGPAYEQYF.